Presented here are 24 T cell receptor beta chains from one specimen sequenced in a study of T cell changes during pregnancy in multiple sclerosis. Generated by immunoSEQ multiplex PCR, the TCRdb table keeps only in-frame clones and is missing some. The repertoire has tens of thousands of clones, 90% of them found once; the top ten carry 8% to 9.5%. The source material was peripheral blood, sampled after pregnancy. These receptors were collected from a female donor in good health, enrolled as a control in a pregnancy study.

This chain joins TRBV7-2 and TRBJ1-1, with a tentative D call TRBD1 (6 bases). The CDR3 is 14 amino acids. Trimming removed 3 bases at V and 1 base at J, with 9 bases between. Germline V CDR1 and CDR2: SGHTA, FQGNSA. The CDR3 protein is CASSFRTENTEAFF. As DNA, the CDR3 is TGTGCCAGCAGCTTTAGGACAGAGAACACTGAAGCTTTCTTT.

The chain combines TRBV19 with TRBJ1-2; TRBD1 matches 12 bases. The CDR3 loop spans 14 amino acids. V shed 4 bases, J shed 5 bases, and the junction held 2 bases outside the gene matches. The germline V gene has CDR1 LNHDA and CDR2 SQIVND (reference sequence). The CDR3 region has the DNA TGTGCCAGTAGTAGGGACAGGGGGCCTTATGGCTACACCTTC. It yields the protein CASSRDRGPYGYTF.

V is TRBV30 and J is TRBJ1-1; 9 nucleotides line up with TRBD1. The trim removed 5 bases at V and 5 bases at J, leaving 6 bases unmatched. The CDR3 runs to 13 residues. Germline V gene sequence: CDR1 GTSNPN, CDR2 SVGIG (reference sequence). DNA for the CDR3: TGTGCCTGGGAAGACAGGGGGGGGACTGAAGCTTTCTTT. Its protein is CAWEDRGGTEAFF.

This clone showed up just once. This chain connects TRBV10-3 to TRBJ2-2; maybe TRBD1 (5 bases). This CDR3 is 14 amino acids long. Germline V gene lookup returns CDR1 ENHRY and CDR2 SYGVKD. The ends were cut back, 6 bases at V and 5 bases at J, with 13 bases in the middle. CDR3 loop: CAISRPPGTGELFF. CDR3 nucleotides: TGTGCCATCAGCAGACCACCAGGGACCGGGGAGCTGTTTTTT.

This chain connects TRBV7-6 to TRBJ2-5, with D possibly TRBD1 on 5 matching bases. Germline V gives CDR1 SGHVS, CDR2 FNYEAQ. This CDR3 region has 14 residues. The V gene lost 1 base and the J gene lost 5 bases, with 11 bases spanning the gap. DNA for the CDR3: TGTGCCAGCAGCTTAGGGGGCCGGGTTGAGACCCAGTACTTC. Its translation is CASSLGGRVETQYF.

The chain recombines TRBV9 with TRBJ2-1; 8 bases are a match to TRBD2. Germline CDR1 and CDR2: SGDLS and YYNGEE. J lost 8 bases, V lost 2 bases, and 21 bases had no gene match. This CDR3 has 19 residues. The DNA for the CDR3 is TGTGCCAGCAGCGTCTCTATGGGCCCAGCGGGAGAGTGGATCGATGAGCAGTTCTTC. Protein product: CASSVSMGPAGEWIDEQFF.

The rearrangement uses TRBV29-1 and TRBJ2-5, with D possibly TRBD1 on 5 matching bases. Trimming pared 3 bases from V and 0 bases from J, leaving 14 bases between. CDR3 length: 15 amino acids. Germline CDR1 is SQVTM and CDR2 is ANQGSEA. For the CDR3, the DNA is TGCAGCGTTGACGATTGGGGCATCAACCAAGAGACCCAGTACTTC. Translation gives CSVDDWGINQETQYF.

This rearrangement joins TRBV11-3 to TRBJ1-1; D uncertain. This CDR3 region has 14 residues. With 5 bases removed from V and 1 base from J, the gap between germline ends came to 11 bases. Germline CDR1 and CDR2: SGHNT and YENEEA. In DNA form, the CDR3 reads TGTGCCAGCAGCCCGACGGAGGGGAACACTGAAGCTTTCTTT. Amino acid sequence: CASSPTEGNTEAFF.

The rearrangement links TRBV18 to TRBJ1-3; D might be TRBD1 (5 bases). Germline-derived CDR1 and CDR2 are KGHSH and LQKENI. Between the trimmed V and J ends, which lost 3 bases and 1 base, there was a span of 7 bases. CDR3 size: 14 residues. The CDR3 coding sequence is TGTGCCAGCTCACCGCAGGGATCTGGAAACACCATATATTTT. Its translation is CASSPQGSGNTIYF.

The chain is built from TRBV10-3 and TRBJ2-5; TRBD1 is a possible D gene (6 bases). Trimming removed 4 bases at V and 5 bases at J, with 11 bases between. Germline assignment: CDR1 ENHRY and CDR2 SYGVKD. There are 13 residues in the CDR3. The CDR3 region is CAISAGVGETQYF. DNA for the CDR3: TGTGCCATCAGTGCAGGGGTCGGGGAGACCCAGTACTTC.

The rearrangement joins TRBV30 to TRBJ1-2; a weak D match, TRBD1 (5 bases). The CDR3 runs 13 residues. The germline gives CDR1 GTSNPN, CDR2 SVGIG (reference sequence). Between the trimmed V and J ends, which lost 1 base and 4 bases, there was a span of 10 bases. Here the CDR3 reads CAWSAGGTYGYTF. CDR3 in DNA: TGTGCCTGGAGTGCCGGGGGTACCTATGGCTACACCTTC.

CDR3 loop: CASSLWSGTGGSVSNQPQHF. The CDR3 DNA follows: TGTGCCAGCAGTTTATGGTCGGGGACAGGGGGTTCCGTTAGCAATCAGCCCCAGCATTTT. The rearrangement uses TRBV28 and TRBJ1-5; 11 bases agree with TRBD1. The CDR3 consists of 20 residues. Per the germline V gene, CDR1 is MDHEN and CDR2 is SYDVKM. The trim removed 0 bases at V and 0 bases at J, leaving 10 bases unmatched.

The DNA of the CDR3 is TGTGCCAGCTCACCCACTAGCGGGAGCTACAATGAGCAGTTCTTC. It codes for CASSPTSGSYNEQFF. The V and J genes are TRBV18 and TRBJ2-1; 11 bases match TRBD2. CDR3 size: 15 residues. The ends lost 3 bases at V and 3 bases at J; junction bases unmatched: 1. Looked up from germline, CDR1 is KGHSH and CDR2 is LQKENI.

The V gene is TRBV18, the J gene TRBJ2-1, with TRBD2 identical over 9 bases. Germline CDR1 KGHSH, CDR2 LQKENI. The V segment lost 1 base and the J segment 3 bases; nucleotides outside the gene matches: 1. This CDR3 is built from 15 residues. This CDR3 reads CASSPLAGDYNEQFF. CDR3 DNA sequence: TGTGCCAGCTCACCACTAGCGGGGGACTACAATGAGCAGTTCTTC. The variable domain in full, with the rest retrieved from reference TRBV18 and TRBJ2-1, is NAGVMQNPRHLVRRRGQEARLRCSPMKGHSHVYWYRQLPEEGLKFMVYLQKENIIDESGMPKERFSAEFPKEGPSILRIQQVVRGDSAAYFCASSPLAGDYNEQFFGPGTRLTVL.

The chain has TRBV27 and TRBJ1-3; 8 bases align to TRBD1. V lost 0 bases and J lost 0; bases outside the gene matches: 1. This CDR3 has 16 residues. Germline V gene data show CDR1 as MNHEY and CDR2 as SMNVEV (reference sequence). The CDR3 protein is CASSLSGTGSGNTIYF. In DNA form, the CDR3 reads TGTGCCAGCAGTTTATCAGGGACAGGCTCTGGAAACACCATATATTTT.

This chain connects TRBV28 to TRBJ2-3, with 12 bases identical to TRBD2. This CDR3 has 16 residues. Germline V gene lookup returns CDR1 MDHEN and CDR2 SYDVKM. The V and J ends lost 5 bases and 0 bases, in that order; junction bases with no gene match: 3. CDR3 in amino acids: CASSGGLAGSTDTQYF. The CDR3 DNA is TGTGCCAGCAGTGGGGGACTAGCGGGTAGCACAGATACGCAGTATTTT.

This clone was seen just once. The chain employs TRBV5-6 and TRBJ1-3, with a tentative D call TRBD1 (5 bases). The CDR3 sequence is 15 residues long. The germline V gene has CDR1 SGHDT and CDR2 YYEEEE. With 4 bases removed from V and 2 bases from J, the gap between germline ends came to 13 bases. CDR3 nucleotide sequence: TGTGCCAGCAGCCGGGGGTTGCAGGCTGGAAACACCATATATTTT. Residues: CASSRGLQAGNTIYF. Filled out from reference TRBV5-6 and TRBJ1-3, the complete variable domain reads DAGVTQSPTHLIKTRGQQVTLRCSPKSGHDTVSWYQQALGQGPQFIFQYYEEEERQRGNFPDRFSGHQFPNYSSELNVNALLLGDSALYLCASSRGLQAGNTIYFGEGSWLTVV.

This chain joins TRBV19 and TRBJ2-7; D may be TRBD2 (7 bases). The CDR3 extends over 18 amino acids. The germline V gene has CDR1 LNHDA and CDR2 SQIVND (reference sequence). Between the trimmed V and J ends, which lost 2 bases and 4 bases, there was a span of 24 bases. CDR3 amino acids: CASSIKGGSGQSRYEQYF. DNA of the CDR3: TGTGCCAGTAGTATAAAGGGGGGGTCAGGACAAAGCCGGTACGAGCAGTACTTC.

In its sample, this clone was seen a few times. The chain joins TRBV7-9 to TRBJ2-5, with D maybe TRBD2 (6 bases). Between the trimmed V and J ends, which lost 5 bases and 4 bases, there was a span of 14 bases. Germline assignment: CDR1 SEHNR and CDR2 FQNEAQ (reference sequence). The CDR3 is made up of 14 amino acids. The CDR3 DNA reads TGTGCCAGCAGCCCCAGACCAGCGGGAGAGACCCAGTACTTC. This encodes CASSPRPAGETQYF.

This clone was found once. The chain has TRBV7-2 and TRBJ2-7; TRBD2 agrees at 10 bases. Germline values: CDR1 SGHTA, CDR2 FQGNSA. The CDR3 sequence is 16 residues long. V lost 5 bases and J lost 1; bases outside the gene matches: 8. CDR3: CASSLGSGRPSYEQYF. The CDR3 nucleotides read TGTGCCAGCAGCCTAGGTAGCGGGAGGCCTTCCTACGAGCAGTACTTC.

This chain connects TRBV27 to TRBJ1-1, with a weak D call TRBD1 (5 bases). Germline assignment: CDR1 MNHEY and CDR2 SMNVEV (reference sequence). CDR3 length: 13 residues. V dropped 3 bases and J dropped 8 bases, with 13 bases sitting between them. DNA for the CDR3: TGTGCCAGCAGTTTGGGGGGGAAAACAGAAGCTTTCTTT. Amino acids: CASSLGGKTEAFF.

The chain has TRBV10-3 and TRBJ2-5; TRBD1 aligns across 9 bases. Germline CDR1 reads ENHRY; CDR2 reads SYGVKD. The CDR3 runs to 15 residues. With 0 bases clipped from V and 5 bases from J, the junction kept 4 bases outside the gene matches. The CDR3 DNA follows: TGTGCCATCAGTGAGTCAGGGGACAGGGTGGAGACCCAGTACTTC. Translating it yields CAISESGDRVETQYF.

The V gene is TRBV12-5, the J gene TRBJ1-2; 11 bases agree with TRBD1. CDR3 length: 14 residues. J gave up 6 bases and V 5 bases, and 5 bases lay outside the gene matches. From germline, CDR1 is LGHNT and CDR2 FRNRAP. The CDR3 DNA sequence: TGTGCTAGTGGTCCCAGGACAGGGGGCAATGGCTACACCTTC. Its protein is CASGPRTGGNGYTF.

The chain joins TRBV28 to TRBJ1-6, with 8 positions matching TRBD1. Germline V CDR1 and CDR2: MDHEN, SYDVKM. J gave up 7 bases and V 7 bases, and 12 bases lay outside the gene matches. The CDR3 totals 16 residues. This CDR3 reads CASKVPTGTGNSPLHF. CDR3 DNA: TGTGCCAGCAAAGTACCAACCGGGACAGGCAATTCACCCCTCCACTTT.